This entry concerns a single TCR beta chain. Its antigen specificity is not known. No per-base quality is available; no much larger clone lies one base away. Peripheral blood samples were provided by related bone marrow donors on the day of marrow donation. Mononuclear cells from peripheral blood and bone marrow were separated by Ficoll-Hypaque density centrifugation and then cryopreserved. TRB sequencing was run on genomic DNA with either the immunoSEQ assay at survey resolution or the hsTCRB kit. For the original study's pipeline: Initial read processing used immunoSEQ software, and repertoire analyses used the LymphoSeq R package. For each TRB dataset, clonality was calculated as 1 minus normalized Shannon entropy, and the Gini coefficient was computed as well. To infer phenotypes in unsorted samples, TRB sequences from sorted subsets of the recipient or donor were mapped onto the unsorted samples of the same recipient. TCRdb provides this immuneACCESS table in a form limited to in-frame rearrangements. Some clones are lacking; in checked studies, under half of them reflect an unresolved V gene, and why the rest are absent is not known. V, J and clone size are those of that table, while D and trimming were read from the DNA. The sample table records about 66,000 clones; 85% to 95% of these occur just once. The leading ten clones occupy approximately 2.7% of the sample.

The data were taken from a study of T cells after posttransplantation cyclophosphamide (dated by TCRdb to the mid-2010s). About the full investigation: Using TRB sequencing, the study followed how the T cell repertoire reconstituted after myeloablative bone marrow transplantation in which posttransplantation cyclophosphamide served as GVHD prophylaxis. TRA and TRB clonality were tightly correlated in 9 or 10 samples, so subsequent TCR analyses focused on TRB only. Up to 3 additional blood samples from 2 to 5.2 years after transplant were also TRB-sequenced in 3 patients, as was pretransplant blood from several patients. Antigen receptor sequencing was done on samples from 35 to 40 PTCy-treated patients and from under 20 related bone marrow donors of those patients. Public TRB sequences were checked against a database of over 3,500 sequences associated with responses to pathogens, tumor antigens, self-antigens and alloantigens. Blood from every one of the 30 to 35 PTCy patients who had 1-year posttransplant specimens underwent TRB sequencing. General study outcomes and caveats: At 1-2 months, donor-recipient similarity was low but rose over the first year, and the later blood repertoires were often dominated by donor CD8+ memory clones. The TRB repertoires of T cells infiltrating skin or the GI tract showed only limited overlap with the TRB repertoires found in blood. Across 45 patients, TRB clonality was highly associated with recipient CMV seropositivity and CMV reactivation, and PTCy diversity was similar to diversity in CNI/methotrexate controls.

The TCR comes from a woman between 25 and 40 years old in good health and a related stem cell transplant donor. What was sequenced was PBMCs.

The nucleotide sequence is given as TGCGCCAGCAGCCAGCGACAGGGGGCCCTCAATGAGCAGTTCTTC. This encodes CASSQRQGALNEQFF. Recombination connected TRBV4-3 to TRBJ2-1; the central 10 bases match TRBD1. The CDR3 covers 15 residues, taking in both the cysteine and the phenylalanine. CDR3 DNA only is kept here, 45 bases in frame from base 1. CDR1 LGHNA and CDR2 YSLEER were looked up in the germline V gene. For this chain, trimming is 3 bases at the V end and 6 bases at the J end, and the number of junction bases without a gene match is 5.